A selection of T cell receptor beta chains follows, all from one sample in a study of PD-1 blockade in classical Hodgkin lymphoma. The table came from immunoSEQ multiplex PCR; TCRdb's copy has only in-frame clones and leaves some out. The sample yields roughly 13,000 clones, about 87% seen once. The sequencing here drew on peripheral blood mononuclear cells (PBMCs), taken at baseline. The receptors here all came from a human donor with classical Hodgkin lymphoma. Both conserved end residues are part of each CDR3. D genes are given only for firm matches. Some rows have no size entry. The others give once, few or many, or a class for an expanded clone.

>TRBJ2-7|TRBV11-2|once|.
TGTGCCAGCAGCCGCCCGGGGGCGAGGGACGAGCAGTACTTC
CASSRPGARDEQYF
>TRBJ1-1|TRBV19|.|.
TGTGCCAGTAGTGCGGTGAACACTGAAGCTTTCTTT
CASSAVNTEAFF
>TRBJ1-5|TRBV9|.|TRBD1
TGTGCCAGCAGCGCCGGGACAGGGGACGCCAATCAGCCCCAGCATTTT
CASSAGTGDANQPQHF
>TRBJ2-3|TRBV28|.|.
TGTGCCAGCAGTTTAACCCAAGGCACAGATACGCAGTATTTT
CASSLTQGTDTQYF
>TRBJ1-5|TRBV6-1|.|.
TGTGCCAGCAGAGAAAATCTAGCGATGTCCCAGCATTTT
CASRENLAMSQHF
>TRBJ2-7|TRBV11-1|.|.
TGTGCCAGCAGCTTGCCAGGTTTTTCCTACGAGCAGTACTTC
CASSLPGFSYEQYF
>TRBJ2-1|TRBV27|few|.
TGTGCCAGCAGTTTGGGAGCCCCCGGCTCTCACAATGAGCAGTTCTTC
CASSLGAPGSHNEQFF
>TRBJ1-2|TRBV7-8|.|TRBD1
TGTGCCAGCAGCTTACGGGACAGGGCGAATGGCTACACCTTC
CASSLRDRANGYTF
>TRBJ1-1|TRBV6-5|.|TRBD1
TGTGCCAGCAGTGAGGGGGACAGGGGAAAAGCTTTCTTT
CASSEGDRGKAFF
>TRBJ1-1|TRBV11-2|.|.
TGTGCCAGCAGCTTCCGGGGGGGAACTGAAGCTTTCTTT
CASSFRGGTEAFF
>TRBJ1-1|TRBV11-2|.|.
TGTGCCAGCAGCAGAATAGGTGAAGCTTTCTTT
CASSRIGEAFF
>TRBJ2-7|TRBV7-8|.|TRBD1
TGTGCCAGCAGCTTCGGGACAGGGAACGAGCAGTACTTC
CASSFGTGNEQYF
>TRBJ2-3|TRBV6-5|.|.
TGTGCCAGCAGTTACGGCGGCCATGGGACAGATACGCAGTATTTT
CASSYGGHGTDTQYF
>TRBJ1-4|TRBV4-1|.|TRBD1
TGCGCCAGCAGCAGACAGGGAAATGAAAAACTGTTTTTT
CASSRQGNEKLFF
>TRBJ1-4|TRBV5-1|.|.
TGCGCCAGCAGCTATACGGGCATACCTAATGAAAAACTGTTTTTT
CASSYTGIPNEKLFF
>TRBJ2-1|TRBV4-1|.|TRBD2
TGCGCCAGCAGCACTAGCGGGAGTAGGAGGAATGAGCAGTTCTTC
CASSTSGSRRNEQFF
>TRBJ1-4|TRBV6-1|.|TRBD1
TGTGCCAGCAGTGGGGGACAGGGTGGGGCTGAAAAACTGTTTTTT
CASSGGQGGAEKLFF
>TRBJ2-5|TRBV2|.|TRBD1
TGTGCCAGCAGTCAAGATCCAAGGACAGGGTGGGAGACCCAGTACTTC
CASSQDPRTGWETQYF
>TRBJ1-4|TRBV18|.|.
TGTGCCAGCTCACCTGGACGGAGGAATGAAAAACTGTTTTTT
CASSPGRRNEKLFF
>TRBJ1-1|TRBV19|.|TRBD1
TGTGCCAGTAGTAAAGGGGGCGCGGGGGAAACTGAAGCTTTCTTT
CASSKGGAGETEAFF
>TRBJ2-5|TRBV4-1|.|.
TGCGCCAGCAGCCCGCGGCACCAGGGAGAGACCCAGTACTTC
CASSPRHQGETQYF
>TRBJ1-5|TRBV19|medium-sized|.
TGTGCCAGTAGGGGATCGCAGGGCAATCAGCCCCAGCATTTT
CASRGSQGNQPQHF
>TRBJ1-2|TRBV2|.|.
TGTGCCAGCAGTGAACTGTCACAAGACTACGGCTACACCTTC
CASSELSQDYGYTF
>TRBJ2-1|TRBV4-1|.|TRBD2
TGCGCCAGCAGCCAAGTTGGTACTAGCGATGAGCAGTTCTTC
CASSQVGTSDEQFF
>TRBJ1-1|TRBV9|few|.
TGTGCCAGCAGCGTAGATCAGAGAAACACTGAAGCTTTCTTT
CASSVDQRNTEAFF
>TRBJ2-3|TRBV19|.|.
TGTGCCAGTAGTCTACCACCTGATACGCAGTATTTT
CASSLPPDTQYF
>TRBJ1-5|TRBV10-2|.|.
TGCGCCAGCAGTGAGAGCAGGGCTGATCAGCCCCAGCATTTT
CASSESRADQPQHF
>TRBJ1-1|TRBV6-1|.|.
TGTGCCAGCAGTCCCACGGGCCCTGAAGCTTTCTTT
CASSPTGPEAFF
>TRBJ2-7|TRBV11-2|.|.
TGTGCCAGCAGCCCGCAGGGGTACGAGCAGTACTTC
CASSPQGYEQYF
>TRBJ1-1|TRBV19|.|.
TGTGCCAGTAGTATAGCGGCCGGCATGAACACTGAAGCTTTCTTT
CASSIAAGMNTEAFF
>TRBJ2-7|TRBV27|.|TRBD2
TGTGCCAGCAGTAACAGCGGGGGGCCTTTAGTCTACGAGCAGTACTTC
CASSNSGGPLVYEQYF